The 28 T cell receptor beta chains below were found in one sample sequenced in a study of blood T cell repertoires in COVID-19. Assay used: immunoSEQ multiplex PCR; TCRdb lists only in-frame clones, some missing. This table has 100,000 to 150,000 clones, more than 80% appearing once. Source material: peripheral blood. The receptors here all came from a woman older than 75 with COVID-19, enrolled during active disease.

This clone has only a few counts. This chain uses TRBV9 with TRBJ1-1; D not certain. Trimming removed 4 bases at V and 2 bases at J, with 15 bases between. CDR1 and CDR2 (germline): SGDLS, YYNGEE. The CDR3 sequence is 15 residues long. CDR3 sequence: CASSQDLYSNTEAFF. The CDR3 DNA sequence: TGTGCCAGCAGCCAAGACCTCTACAGCAACACTGAAGCTTTCTTT.

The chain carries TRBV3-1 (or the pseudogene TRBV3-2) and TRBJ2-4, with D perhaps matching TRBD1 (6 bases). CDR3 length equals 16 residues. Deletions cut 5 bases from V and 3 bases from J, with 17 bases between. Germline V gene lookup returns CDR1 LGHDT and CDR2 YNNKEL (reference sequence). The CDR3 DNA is TGTGCCAGCAGCTACAGGGAAATGTATGGCAAAAACATTCAGTACTTC. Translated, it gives CASSYREMYGKNIQYF.

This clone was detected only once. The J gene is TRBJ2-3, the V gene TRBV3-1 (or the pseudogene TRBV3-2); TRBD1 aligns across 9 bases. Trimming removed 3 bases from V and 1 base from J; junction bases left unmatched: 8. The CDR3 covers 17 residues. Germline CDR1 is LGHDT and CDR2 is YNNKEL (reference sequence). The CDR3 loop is CASSQVDRGLGTDTQYF. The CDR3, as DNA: TGTGCCAGCAGCCAGGTTGACAGGGGGTTGGGCACAGATACGCAGTATTTT.

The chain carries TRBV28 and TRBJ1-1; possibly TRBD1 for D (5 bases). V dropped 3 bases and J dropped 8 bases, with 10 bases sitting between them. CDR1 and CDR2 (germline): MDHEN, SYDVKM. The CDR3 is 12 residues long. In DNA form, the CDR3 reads TGTGCCAGCAGTTTGGCAGGGAAAGAAGCTTTCTTT. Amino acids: CASSLAGKEAFF.

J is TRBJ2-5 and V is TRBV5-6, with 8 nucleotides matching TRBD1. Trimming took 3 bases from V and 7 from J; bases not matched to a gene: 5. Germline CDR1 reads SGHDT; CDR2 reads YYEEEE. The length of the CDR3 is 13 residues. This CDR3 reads CASSSQGAGTQYF. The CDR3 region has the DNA TGTGCCAGCAGCTCCCAGGGGGCTGGGACCCAGTACTTC.

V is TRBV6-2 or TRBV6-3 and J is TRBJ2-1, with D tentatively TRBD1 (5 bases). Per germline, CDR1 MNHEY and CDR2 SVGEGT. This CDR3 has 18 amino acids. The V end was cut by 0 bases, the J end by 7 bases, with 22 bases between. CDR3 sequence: CASSYSLRAGSPLNEQFF. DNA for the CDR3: TGTGCCAGCAGTTACTCCCTCCGGGCAGGGTCTCCCCTTAATGAGCAGTTCTTC.

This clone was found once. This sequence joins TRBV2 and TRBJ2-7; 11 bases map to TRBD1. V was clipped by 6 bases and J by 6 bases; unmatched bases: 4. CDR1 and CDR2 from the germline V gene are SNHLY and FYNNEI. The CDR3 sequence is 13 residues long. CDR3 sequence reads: CASREGQGGEQYF. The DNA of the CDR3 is TGTGCCAGCAGGGAGGGACAGGGGGGCGAGCAGTACTTC.

The CDR3 loop is CASSLGRGQPYNQPQHF. CDR3 DNA: TGTGCCAGCAGCTTAGGGCGGGGACAGCCTTACAATCAGCCCCAGCATTTT. The gene calls are TRBV11-3 and TRBJ1-5; TRBD1 matches at 7 bases. V gave up 1 base and J gave up 3 bases; unmatched junction bases: 9. This CDR3 spans 17 amino acids. From germline, CDR1 is SGHNT and CDR2 YENEEA.

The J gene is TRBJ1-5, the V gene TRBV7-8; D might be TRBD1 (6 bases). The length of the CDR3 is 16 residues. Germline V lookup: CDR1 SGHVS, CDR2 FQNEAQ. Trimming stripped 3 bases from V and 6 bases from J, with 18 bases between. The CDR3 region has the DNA TGTGCCAGCAGCTTCGACAGGCTCCCAAGGGGTCAGCCCCAGCATTTT. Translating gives CASSFDRLPRGQPQHF.

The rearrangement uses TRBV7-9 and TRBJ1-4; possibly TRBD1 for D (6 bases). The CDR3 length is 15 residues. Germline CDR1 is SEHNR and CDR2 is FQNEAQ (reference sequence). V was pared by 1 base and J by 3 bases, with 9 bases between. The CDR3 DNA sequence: TGTGCCAGCAGCTTAGACAGGGTAGCTAATGAAAAACTGTTTTTT. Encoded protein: CASSLDRVANEKLFF.

CDR3 amino acids: CASSPLTGGSEKLFF. CDR3 coding DNA: TGTGCCAGCTCACCCTTGACAGGGGGTAGTGAAAAACTGTTTTTT. The chain is built from TRBV18 and TRBJ1-4, with TRBD1 matching 9 bases. The J segment lost 7 bases and the V segment lost 3 bases, leaving 6 bases of the junction unmatched. The V gene's germline CDR1 is KGHSH and CDR2 LQKENI. The CDR3 extends over 15 amino acids.

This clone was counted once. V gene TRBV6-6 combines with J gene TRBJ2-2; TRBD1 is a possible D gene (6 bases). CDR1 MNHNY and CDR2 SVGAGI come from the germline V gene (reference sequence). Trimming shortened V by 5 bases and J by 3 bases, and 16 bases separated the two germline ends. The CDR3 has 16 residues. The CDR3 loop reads CASSQQGGEYTGELFF. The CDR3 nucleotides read TGTGCCAGCAGTCAACAGGGCGGCGAGTACACCGGGGAGCTGTTTTTT.

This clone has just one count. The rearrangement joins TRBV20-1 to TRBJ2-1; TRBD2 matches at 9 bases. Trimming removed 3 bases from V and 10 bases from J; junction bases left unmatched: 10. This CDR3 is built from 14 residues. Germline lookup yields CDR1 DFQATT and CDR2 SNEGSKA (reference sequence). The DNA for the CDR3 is TGCAGTGCTAGTAGGCGGGAGGGCCAGGAAGAGCAGTTCTTC. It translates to CSASRREGQEEQFF.

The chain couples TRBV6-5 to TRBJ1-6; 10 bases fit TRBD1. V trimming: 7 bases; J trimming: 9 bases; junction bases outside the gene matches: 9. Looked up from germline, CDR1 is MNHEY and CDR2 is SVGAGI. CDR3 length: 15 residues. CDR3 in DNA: TGTGCCAGCACCCTCACCGGGACAGGGGTTTCACCCCTCCACTTT. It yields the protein CASTLTGTGVSPLHF.

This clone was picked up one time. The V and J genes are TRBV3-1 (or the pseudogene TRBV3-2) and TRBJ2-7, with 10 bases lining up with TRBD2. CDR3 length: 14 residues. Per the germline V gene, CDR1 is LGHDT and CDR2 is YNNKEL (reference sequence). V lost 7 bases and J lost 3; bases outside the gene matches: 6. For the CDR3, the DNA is TGTGCCAGCAAGCTAGCGGGAGAAGGCTACGAGCAGTACTTC. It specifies CASKLAGEGYEQYF.

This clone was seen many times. CDR3 sequence: CASSLAPRNTEAFF. The CDR3 DNA reads as TGTGCCAGCAGTCTCGCCCCGCGGAACACTGAAGCTTTCTTT. The rearrangement uses TRBV28 and TRBJ1-1; no clear D gene. Germline CDR1 is MDHEN and CDR2 is SYDVKM. V dropped 5 bases and J dropped 1 base, with 11 bases sitting between them. This CDR3 is 14 amino acids long.

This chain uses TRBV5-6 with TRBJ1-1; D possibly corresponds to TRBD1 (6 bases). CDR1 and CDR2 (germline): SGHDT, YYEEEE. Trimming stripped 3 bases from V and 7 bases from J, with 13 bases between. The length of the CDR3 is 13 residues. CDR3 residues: CASSSIRGGEAFF. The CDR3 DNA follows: TGTGCCAGCAGCTCCATCAGGGGTGGTGAAGCTTTCTTT.

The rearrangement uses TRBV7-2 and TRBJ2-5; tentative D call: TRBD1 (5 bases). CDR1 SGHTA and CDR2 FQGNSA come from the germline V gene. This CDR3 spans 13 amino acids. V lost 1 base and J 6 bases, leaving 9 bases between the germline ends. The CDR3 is CASSLGQSQTQYF. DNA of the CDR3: TGTGCCAGCAGCTTAGGACAGAGCCAGACCCAGTACTTC.

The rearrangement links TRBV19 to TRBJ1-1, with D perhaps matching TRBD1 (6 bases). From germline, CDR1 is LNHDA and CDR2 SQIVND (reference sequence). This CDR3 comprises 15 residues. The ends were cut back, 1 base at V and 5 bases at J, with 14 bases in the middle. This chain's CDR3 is CASSIVRGGGTEAFF. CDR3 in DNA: TGTGCCAGTAGTATAGTTCGGGGGGGCGGGACTGAAGCTTTCTTT.

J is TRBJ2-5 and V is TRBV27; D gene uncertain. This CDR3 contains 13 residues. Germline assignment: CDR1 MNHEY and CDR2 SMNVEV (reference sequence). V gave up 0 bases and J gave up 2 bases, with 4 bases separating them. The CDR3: CASSLSRQETQYF. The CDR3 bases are TGTGCCAGCAGTTTATCCAGGCAAGAGACCCAGTACTTC.

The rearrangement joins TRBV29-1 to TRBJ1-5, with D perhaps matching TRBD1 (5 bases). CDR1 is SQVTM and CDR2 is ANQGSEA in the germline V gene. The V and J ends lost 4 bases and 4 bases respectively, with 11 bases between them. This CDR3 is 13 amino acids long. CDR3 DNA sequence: TGCAGCGTTGGGTTAGGGGTAAATCAGCCCCAGCATTTT. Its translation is CSVGLGVNQPQHF.

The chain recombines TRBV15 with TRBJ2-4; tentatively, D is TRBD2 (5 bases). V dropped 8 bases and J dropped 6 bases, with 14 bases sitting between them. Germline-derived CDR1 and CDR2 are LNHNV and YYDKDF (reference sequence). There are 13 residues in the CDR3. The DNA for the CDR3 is TGTGCCACCCTTCCGAGGGATGGAAACATTCAGTACTTC. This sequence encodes CATLPRDGNIQYF.

CDR3 sequence (DNA): TGTGCCAGCAGCGTAGCGGGAGCGGGCACAGATACGCAGTATTTT. It codes for CASSVAGAGTDTQYF. The chain has TRBV6-5 and TRBJ2-3, with 9 nucleotides matching TRBD2. Germline V gives CDR1 MNHEY, CDR2 SVGAGI. The CDR3 runs to 15 residues. With V trimmed by 6 bases and J by 1 base, 5 bases remained unmatched.

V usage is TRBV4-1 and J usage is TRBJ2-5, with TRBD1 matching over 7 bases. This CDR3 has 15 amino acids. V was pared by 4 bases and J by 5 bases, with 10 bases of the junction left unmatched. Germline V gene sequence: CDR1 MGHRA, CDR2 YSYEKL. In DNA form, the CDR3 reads TGCGCCAGCAGCCGAGCACCGGGACAGCTGGAGACCCAGTACTTC. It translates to CASSRAPGQLETQYF.

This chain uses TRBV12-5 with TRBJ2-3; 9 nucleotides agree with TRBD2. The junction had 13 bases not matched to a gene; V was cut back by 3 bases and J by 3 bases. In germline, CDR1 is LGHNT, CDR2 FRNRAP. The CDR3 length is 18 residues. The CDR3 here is CASGFNPSGVGLTDTQYF. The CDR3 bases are TGTGCTAGTGGTTTCAACCCTAGCGGGGTGGGGTTAACAGATACGCAGTATTTT.

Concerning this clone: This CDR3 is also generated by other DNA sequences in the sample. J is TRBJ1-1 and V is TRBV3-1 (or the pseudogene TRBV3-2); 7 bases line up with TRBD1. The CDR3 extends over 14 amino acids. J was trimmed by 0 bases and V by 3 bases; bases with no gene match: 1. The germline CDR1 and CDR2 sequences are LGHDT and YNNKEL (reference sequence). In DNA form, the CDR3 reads TGTGCCAGCAGCCAGGGGACAGTGAACACTGAAGCTTTCTTT. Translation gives CASSQGTVNTEAFF.

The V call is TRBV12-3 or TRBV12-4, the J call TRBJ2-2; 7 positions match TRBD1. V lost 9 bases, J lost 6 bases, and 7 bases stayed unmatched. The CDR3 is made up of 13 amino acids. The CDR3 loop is CASKQGSPGELFF. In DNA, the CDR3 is TGTGCCAGTAAACAGGGGTCTCCCGGGGAGCTGTTTTTT.

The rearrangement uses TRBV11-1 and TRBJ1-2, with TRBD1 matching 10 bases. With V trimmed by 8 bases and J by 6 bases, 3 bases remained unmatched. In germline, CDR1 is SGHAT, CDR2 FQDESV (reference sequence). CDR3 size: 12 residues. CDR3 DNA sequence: TGTGCCAGCGGACAGGGGGTGGATGGCTACACCTTC. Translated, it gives CASGQGVDGYTF.